The entry below describes one T cell receptor (beta chain). Original analysis: By means of reference gene primer amplification, nucleated cell counts were estimated. The repertoire was sequenced with immunoSEQ multiplex PCR; TCRdb's copy has only in-frame clones and lacks some. Clonal size and the V and J genes are those of that table, whereas D and trimming came from the DNA. In the table there are about 200,000 clones, 80% to 90% of which are singletons. The sample is drawn from a study of blood T cell repertoires in COVID-19. Study overall: The study drew acute and convalescent COVID-19 samples from the United States, Italy and Spain. From T cells, B-cell-depleted T cells, or PBMCs came the material, which was cDNA or gDNA.

Sequenced sample: peripheral blood. The clonotype originates from a man younger than 45 who had recovered from COVID-19.

The CDR3: CASSSSGVRGLGTQYF. The CDR3 bases are TGTGCCAGTAGCTCCAGCGGGGTCCGGGGATTAGGGACCCAGTACTTC. The V call is TRBV19, the J call TRBJ2-5; 7 bases agree with TRBD2. CDR1 is LNHDA, CDR2 SQIVND, per germline (reference sequence). This CDR3 region has 16 residues. With 6 bases clipped from V and 7 bases from J, the junction kept 17 bases outside the gene matches.